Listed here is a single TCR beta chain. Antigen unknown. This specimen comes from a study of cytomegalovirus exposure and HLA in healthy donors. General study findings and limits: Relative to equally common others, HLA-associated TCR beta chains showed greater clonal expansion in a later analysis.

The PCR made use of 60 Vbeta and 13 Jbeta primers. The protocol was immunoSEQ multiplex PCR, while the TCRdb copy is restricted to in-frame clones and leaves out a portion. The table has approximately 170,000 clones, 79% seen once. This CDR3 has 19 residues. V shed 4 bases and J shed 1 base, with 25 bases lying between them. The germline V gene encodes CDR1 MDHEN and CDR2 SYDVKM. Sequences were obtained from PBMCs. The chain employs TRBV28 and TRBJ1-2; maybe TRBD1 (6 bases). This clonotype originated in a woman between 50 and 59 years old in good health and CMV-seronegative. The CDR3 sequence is CASSSPPTGIGVGNYGYTF. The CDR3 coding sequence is TGTGCCAGCAGTTCCCCTCCTACAGGGATCGGGGTGGGTAACTATGGCTACACCTTC.